The rows below give T cell receptor beta chains drawn from one sample of a study of control samples from healthy donors and cancer patients. Sequencing used immunoSEQ multiplex PCR; TCRdb keeps in-frame clones, though not all of them. The sample lists some 140,000 clones; nearly 90% were seen once. What was sequenced was PBMCs. Receptors originate from a man in his forties or fifties with head and neck cancer. Each CDR3 is given with its conserved first and last residue. The D gene is left open where the match is weak. Some rows mark clone size as missing; the rest say once, few, many or name a class of expanded clone.

j_gene | v_gene | abundance | d_gene | CDR3aa | CDR3nt
TRBJ1-1 | TRBV19 | . | TRBD1 | CASRENRGSSEAFF | TGTGCCAGTAGAGAAAACAGGGGCAGTTCTGAAGCTTTCTTT
TRBJ2-1 | TRBV11-3 | . | . | CASSVNYNEQFF | TGTGCCAGCAGCGTAAACTACAATGAGCAGTTCTTC
TRBJ2-7 | TRBV10-2 | many | . | CASSEDRSSYEQYF | TGCGCCAGCAGTGAGGACAGGTCTTCCTACGAGCAGTACTTC
TRBJ2-5 | TRBV25-1 | . | . | CATQGRYQETQYF | TGTGCCACCCAAGGAAGGTACCAAGAGACCCAGTACTTC
TRBJ2-2 | TRBV2 | . | TRBD1 | CASTDRGNTGELFF | TGTGCCAGCACAGACAGGGGTAACACCGGGGAGCTGTTTTTT
TRBJ2-7 | TRBV19 | . | TRBD1 | CASRNLGQGYEQYF | TGTGCCAGTAGGAACTTGGGACAGGGCTACGAGCAGTACTTC
TRBJ2-5 | TRBV18 | . | . | CASSPSQETQYF | TGTGCCAGCTCACCAAGCCAAGAGACCCAGTACTTC
TRBJ1-6 | TRBV10-3 | once | TRBD1 | CAISEGAGGNSPLHF | TGTGCCATCAGTGAGGGGGCAGGGGGCAATTCACCCCTCCACTTT
TRBJ2-7 | TRBV7-9 | once | TRBD2 | CASSSGLVPYEQYF | TGTGCCAGCAGCTCGGGACTAGTCCCCTACGAGCAGTACTTC
TRBJ2-7 | TRBV7-7 | . | TRBD1 | CASSQDRDYEQYF | TGTGCTAGCTCCCAGGACAGGGACTACGAGCAGTACTTC
TRBJ2-3 | TRBV7-2 | . | . | CASSSLQGADTQYF | TGTGCCAGCAGCTCCTTACAGGGCGCAGATACGCAGTATTTT
TRBJ1-1 | TRBV18 | . | TRBD1 | CASSAVPGQGTNTEAFF | TGTGCCAGCTCAGCCGTCCCGGGACAGGGGACGAACACTGAAGCTTTCTTT
TRBJ2-1 | TRBV5-1 | . | . | CASTLANSYNEQFF | TGCGCCAGCACGTTAGCCAATTCCTACAATGAGCAGTTCTTC
TRBJ2-7 | TRBV20-1 | few | . | CSARGQRDLDF | TGCAGTGCTAGAGGTCAACGGGACTTAGACTTC
TRBJ1-1 | TRBV14 | . | . | CASSQDWGTEAFF | TGTGCCAGCAGCCAAGACTGGGGTACTGAAGCTTTCTTT
TRBJ1-2 | TRBV5-4 | . | . | CASSSWGTQGDGYTF | TGTGCCAGCAGCTCCTGGGGCACGCAAGGGGATGGCTACACCTTC
TRBJ2-3 | TRBV10-2 | . | TRBD2 | CASSEGLAGYTDTQYF | TGCGCCAGCAGCGAGGGACTAGCGGGTTACACAGATACGCAGTATTTT
TRBJ2-5 | TRBV29-1 | . | . | CSVASWRGQETQYF | TGCAGCGTTGCCTCCTGGAGGGGACAAGAGACCCAGTACTTC
TRBJ2-6 | TRBV28 | . | . | CASSSPLHSGANVLTF | TGTGCCAGCAGTTCCCCCCTGCACTCTGGGGCCAACGTCCTGACTTTC
TRBJ2-7 | TRBV7-6 | . | TRBD2 | CASSSELAGGPYEQYF | TGTGCCAGCAGCTCCGAACTAGCGGGAGGGCCTTACGAGCAGTACTTC
TRBJ2-3 | TRBV4-2 | . | . | CASSPSAGDTQYF | TGTGCCAGCAGCCCCTCCGCGGGAGATACGCAGTATTTT
TRBJ2-1 | TRBV3-1/TRBV3-2 | . | TRBD2 | CASSTSGINEQFF | TGTGCCAGCAGCACTAGCGGGATAAATGAGCAGTTCTTC
TRBJ1-1 | TRBV10-2 | . | . | CASGDPTRNTEAFF | TGCGCCAGCGGGGATCCGACAAGGAACACTGAAGCTTTCTTT
TRBJ1-5 | TRBV19 | . | . | CASSMNSQDGQPQHF | TGTGCCAGTAGTATGAACAGTCAAGACGGGCAGCCCCAGCATTTT